This passage covers 14 T cell receptor beta chains from one sample sequenced in a study of long-term antiretroviral therapy in people with HIV. Samples were assayed with immunoSEQ v3.0 at survey level. The data were produced by immunoSEQ multiplex PCR, yet TCRdb's version contains in-frame clones alone and is incomplete. The sample holds tens of thousands of clones, around 85% seen once. Source: unsorted PBMCs, taken 3 years after starting antiretroviral therapy. The receptors derive from a man between 40 and 49 years old with HIV.

The chain uses TRBV6-1 and TRBJ2-7; no clear D. CDR3 length equals 11 residues. Germline CDR1 MNHNS, CDR2 SASEGT. V gave up 4 bases and J gave up 3 bases, with 4 bases separating them. CDR3 bases: TGTGCCAGCAGTGCCGACTACGAGCAGTACTTC. Protein: CASSADYEQYF.

This clone was observed a few times. The rearrangement uses TRBV1 and TRBJ2-7; the table's TRBD2 call for D was not verified on the DNA. TRBV1 is described as a pseudogene. CDR3 length equals 14 residues. CDR3 sequence reads: CTSSQDLRVHEQYF. The CDR3, as DNA: TGCACCAGCAGCCAAGATCTCCGGGTCCACGAGCAGTACTTC.

The gene calls are TRBV15 and TRBJ1-1, with D hard to call. The CDR3 runs 14 residues. Germline V lookup: CDR1 LNHNV, CDR2 YYDKDF (reference sequence). V lost 3 bases to trimming and J lost 3 bases, with 11 bases between them. CDR3 residues: CATSRGVVDTEAFF. Written as DNA, the CDR3 is TGTGCCACCAGCAGGGGAGTAGTAGACACTGAAGCTTTCTTT.

The V call is TRBV27, the J call TRBJ2-3; 8 bases line up with TRBD2. This CDR3 region has 16 residues. CDR1 is MNHEY and CDR2 is SMNVEV in the germline V gene (reference sequence). V was pared by 6 bases and J by 1 base, with 9 bases of the junction left unmatched. The CDR3 loop is CASSYRGGHRTDTQYF. The CDR3 DNA reads TGTGCCAGCAGCTACCGGGGGGGACACCGCACAGATACGCAGTATTTT.

The CDR3, as DNA: TGTGCCAGCAGCCTGAACAGGGGTAACTATGGCTACACCTTC. Its protein is CASSLNRGNYGYTF. J is TRBJ1-2 and V is TRBV5-4; 7 positions agree with TRBD1. J was trimmed by 1 base and V by 4 bases; bases with no gene match: 4. Germline V gene lookup returns CDR1 SGHNT and CDR2 YYREEE (reference sequence). There are 14 residues in the CDR3.

The chain couples TRBV18 to TRBJ1-1; D is ambiguous. Per germline, CDR1 KGHSH and CDR2 LQKENI. V was cut by 6 bases and J by 0 bases, with 20 bases left in between. This CDR3 has 17 amino acids. CDR3 in DNA: TGTGCCAGCTCCCCGAACGCCGGGGTCCTCATGAACACTGAAGCTTTCTTT. Protein sequence: CASSPNAGVLMNTEAFF.

V usage is TRBV2 and J usage is TRBJ1-1; 8 bases match TRBD1. CDR1 and CDR2 (germline): SNHLY, FYNNEI. J gave up 4 bases and V 10 bases, and 8 bases lay outside the gene matches. The CDR3 consists of 13 residues. The CDR3 coding sequence is TGTGCCACCCCGACAGGGGCTAGCACTGAAGCTTTCTTT. Its protein is CATPTGASTEAFF.

This clone was counted only a few times. This rearrangement joins TRBV10-3 to TRBJ2-7, with D possibly being TRBD1 or TRBD2 (5 bases each). Germline CDR1 and CDR2: ENHRY and SYGVKD. This CDR3 contains 15 residues. V lost 3 bases and J 1 base, leaving 13 bases between the germline ends. DNA of the CDR3: TGTGCCATCAGTGAATACGGGGCAGGGTCCTACGAGCAGTACTTC. Its protein product is CAISEYGAGSYEQYF.

The rearrangement links TRBV27 to TRBJ2-3; D is unresolved. The CDR3 has 14 residues. Between the trimmed V and J ends, which lost 0 bases and 2 bases, there was a span of 6 bases. Germline V gene data show CDR1 as MNHEY and CDR2 as SMNVEV (reference sequence). CDR3: CASSLSYYTDTQYF. The CDR3 nucleotides are TGTGCCAGCAGTTTATCGTACTACACAGATACGCAGTATTTT.

The J gene is TRBJ2-2, the V gene TRBV7-9; D is uncertain. The CDR3 extends over 12 amino acids. Trimming stripped 10 bases from V and 1 base from J, with 7 bases between. Germline-derived CDR1 and CDR2 are SEHNR and FQNEAQ (reference sequence). CDR3 region: CANTRNTGELFF. Here the CDR3 DNA reads TGTGCCAATACCCGGAACACCGGGGAGCTGTTTTTT.

J is TRBJ2-3 and V is TRBV14; D tentatively fits TRBD1 or TRBD2 (6 bases each). The CDR3 has 17 amino acids. Trimming pared 0 bases from V and 4 bases from J, leaving 17 bases between. The germline CDR1 and CDR2 sequences are SGHDN and FVKESK. CDR3 residues: CASSQEGGGSRPDTQYF. The DNA of the CDR3 is TGTGCCAGCAGCCAAGAAGGGGGAGGATCAAGGCCAGATACGCAGTATTTT.

A single count supports this clone. This chain connects TRBV7-2 to TRBJ2-3; 12 bases line up with TRBD2. There are 16 residues in the CDR3. The V segment lost 3 bases and the J segment 5 bases; nucleotides outside the gene matches: 6. Germline CDR1 and CDR2: SGHTA and FQGNSA. The CDR3 nucleotides are TGTGCCAGCAGCTTCCCTAGCGGGGGGGCCGAAGATACGCAGTATTTT. This translates into CASSFPSGGAEDTQYF.

The chain employs TRBV21-1 and TRBJ1-1. TRBV21-1 is a pseudogene segment. This CDR3 comprises 14 residues. The CDR3 protein is CASSKEGTNTEAFF. Written as DNA, the CDR3 is TGTGCCAGCAGCAAAGAGGGCACGAACACTGAAGCTTTCTTT.

V and J are TRBV15 and TRBJ2-6; a possible D gene is TRBD2 (5 bases). In germline, CDR1 is LNHNV, CDR2 YYDKDF (reference sequence). This CDR3 is built from 21 residues. V was pared by 0 bases and J by 1 base, with 22 bases between. CDR3 region: CATSRDPPWENGWSGANVLTF. In DNA form, the CDR3 reads TGTGCCACCAGCAGAGATCCCCCTTGGGAGAATGGGTGGTCTGGGGCCAACGTCCTGACTTTC.